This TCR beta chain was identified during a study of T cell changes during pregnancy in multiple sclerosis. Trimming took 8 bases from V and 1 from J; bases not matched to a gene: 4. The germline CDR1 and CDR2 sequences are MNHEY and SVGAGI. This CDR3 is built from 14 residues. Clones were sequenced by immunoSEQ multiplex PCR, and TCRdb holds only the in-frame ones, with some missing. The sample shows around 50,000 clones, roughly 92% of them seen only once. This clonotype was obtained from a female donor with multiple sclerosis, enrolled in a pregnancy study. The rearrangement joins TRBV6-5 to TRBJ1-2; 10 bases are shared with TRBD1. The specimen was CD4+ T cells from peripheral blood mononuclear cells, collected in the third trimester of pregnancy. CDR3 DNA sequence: TGTGCCAGCGGGCGGACAGGGGGTAACTATGGCTACACCTTC. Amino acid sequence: CASGRTGGNYGYTF.